This TCR beta chain was identified during a study of cytomegalovirus exposure and HLA in healthy donors. Use of 60 Vbeta and 13 Jbeta primers characterized the PCR. Methods used by the authors: Later analysis identified tens of millions of unique TCR beta chains, about 11 million shared. TCRdb keeps only in-frame clones here, not all; method: immunoSEQ multiplex PCR. V, J and clone size reflect that table, while D and trimming were determined from the DNA. The sample data list about 110,000 clones. The CDR3 runs to 15 residues. CDR1 and CDR2 (germline): SQVTM, ANQGSEA. The V and J ends lost 4 bases and 4 bases, in that order; junction bases with no gene match: 9.

This rearrangement joins TRBV29-1 to TRBJ2-3, with TRBD2 identical over 9 bases. Sequenced sample: PBMCs. This TCR was sampled from a man aged 45-60 years in good health and CMV-seronegative. CDR3 bases: TGCAGCGTTGCGTCTCTGGCGGGAGGGCCAGATACGCAGTATTTT. It codes for CSVASLAGGPDTQYF.